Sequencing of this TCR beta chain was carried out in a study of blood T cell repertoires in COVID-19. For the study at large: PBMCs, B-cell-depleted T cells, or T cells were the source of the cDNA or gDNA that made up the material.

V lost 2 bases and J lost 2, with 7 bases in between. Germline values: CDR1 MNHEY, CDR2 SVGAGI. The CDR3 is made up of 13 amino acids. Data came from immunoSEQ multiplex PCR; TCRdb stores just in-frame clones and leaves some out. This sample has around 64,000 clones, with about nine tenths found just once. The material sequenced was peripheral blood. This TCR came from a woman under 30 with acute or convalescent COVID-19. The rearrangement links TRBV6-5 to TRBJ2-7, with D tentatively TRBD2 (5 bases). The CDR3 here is CASSYRGTYEQYF. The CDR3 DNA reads TGTGCCAGCAGTTACCGAGGGACCTACGAGCAGTACTTC.